The rows below give T cell receptor beta chains drawn from one sample of a study of tumor-infiltrating lymphocytes in primary liver carcinoma. TCRdb recomputed calls from the multiplex PCR reads with MiXCR, one row per CDR3 protein. The table records approximately 330,000 distinct CDR3 sequences, almost 65% of them present only once. The specimen sequenced was peripheral blood. These receptors all stem from a man aged 35 to 55 with primary liver carcinoma and hepatitis B virus infection. Both conserved end residues are part of each CDR3. Fields, in order: clone size, D gene, V gene, J gene, CDR3 protein, CDR3 DNA. The D gene is left open where the match is weak. Size tells how often a clone was seen (once, few, many) or the class of an expanded clone, and some rows leave it out.

NA,TRBD2,TRBV5-1,TRBJ2-7,CASSLGLKGSGRRVHEQYF,TGCGCCAGCAGCTTGGGCCTTAAAGGGAGCGGGAGAAGGGTCCACGAGCAGTACTTC
NA,TRBD1,TRBV6-5,TRBJ2-7,CASGYWTGGPYEQYF,TGTGCCAGCGGTTACTGGACAGGGGGACCCTACGAGCAGTACTTC
NA,TRBD1,TRBV11-2,TRBJ2-3,CASSLPPGQGDTQYF,TGTGCCAGCAGCTTACCCCCGGGACAGGGGGATACGCAGTATTTT
many,TRBD2,TRBV4-2,TRBJ2-5,CASSQDRAGGSETQYF,TGTGCCAGCAGCCAAGATCGCGCGGGAGGGTCGGAGACCCAGTACTTC
many,NA,TRBV12-5,TRBJ2-1,CASGLSRDPNNEQFF,TGTGCTAGTGGTCTGTCCCGGGACCCGAATAATGAGCAGTTCTTC
NA,NA,TRBV4-2,TRBJ2-6,CASSAGSSGANLLTF,TGTGCCAGCTCTGCGGGGAGCTCTGGGGCCAACCTCCTGACTTTC
few,NA,TRBV6-2/TRBV6-3,TRBJ1-1,CASRGGSRGTEAFF,TGTGCCAGCAGAGGAGGATCTCGGGGAACTGAAGCTTTCTTT
NA,NA,TRBV11-2,TRBJ1-5,CDSSLGQGSEQPQHF,TGTGACAGCAGCTTGGGGCAGGGGTCTGAACAGCCCCAGCATTTT
NA,NA,TRBV11-2,TRBJ2-5,CATCQDGPQETRYF,TGTGCCACCTGCCAGGACGGACCCCAAGAGACCCGGTACTTC
many,NA,TRBV6-2/TRBV6-3,TRBJ2-5,CASSLHTGVQETQYF,TGTGCCAGCAGTCTTCATACGGGAGTCCAAGAGACCCAGTACTTC
NA,NA,TRBV4-3,TRBJ1-1,CASSQYQQGTEAFF,TGCGCCAGCAGCCAATACCAACAGGGTACCGAAGCTTTCTTT
NA,NA,TRBV29-1,TRBJ2-5,CSSPGLSGAQETQYF,TGCAGCTCTCCGGGGCTATCGGGAGCCCAAGAGACCCAGTACTTC
few,NA,TRBV12-3/TRBV12-4,TRBJ2-3,CASSFVGARDTQYF,TGTGCCAGCAGTTTCGTCGGCGCCCGAGATACGCAGTATTTT
NA,NA,TRBV11-2,TRBJ2-1,CVSSRYGDRSFF,TGTGTCAGCAGCCGATATGGAGACAGGAGCTTCTTC
once,NA,TRBV11-2,TRBJ2-7,CAISLEGNEQYF,TGTGCCATCAGCTTAGAGGGGAACGAGCAGTATTTC
NA,TRBD1,TRBV5-5,TRBJ2-7,CASSPAGGYEHYF,TGTGCCAGCAGCCCGGCAGGGGGCTACGAGCACTACTTC
NA,TRBD2,TRBV10-2,TRBJ2-3,CASSGGSSGRLDTQYF,TGCGCCAGCAGTGGAGGTTCTAGCGGGAGATTAGATACGCAGTATTTT
many,TRBD1,TRBV6-5,TRBJ2-7,CASRRDRGHEQYF,TGTGCCAGCAGGAGGGACAGGGGACACGAGCAGTACTTC
NA,NA,TRBV4-1,TRBJ2-7,CASSPGGGWGRYEQYF,TGCGCCAGCAGCCCTGGTGGGGGCTGGGGGCGATACGAGCAGTACTTC
NA,NA,TRBV5-1,TRBJ1-1,CASSQAGHPNTEAFF,TGCGCCAGCAGCCAGGCGGGACACCCGAACACTGAAGCTTTCTTT
NA,NA,TRBV1,TRBJ1-2,CTSSHPDRKGNYGYTF,TGCACCAGCAGCCACCCCGACAGGAAGGGGAACTATGGCTACACCTTC
once,NA,TRBV7-9,TRBJ2-5,CVSSRSRETQYF,TGTGTCAGCAGCCGATCACGAGAGACCCAGTACTTC
NA,TRBD2,TRBV7-9,TRBJ2-7,CASSPPLAGDDEQYF,TGTGCCAGCAGCCCCCCGCTAGCGGGAGATGACGAGCAGTACTTC
NA,NA,TRBV11-2,TRBJ2-2,CASRLRGNTGELFF,TGTGCCAGCAGGCTCAGGGGCAACACCGGGGAGCTGTTTTTT
NA,NA,TRBV11-3,TRBJ2-1,CVSSLGQGGYNEQSF,TGTGTCAGCAGCCTCGGGCAGGGTGGCTACAATGAGCAGTCCTTC
NA,NA,TRBV28,TRBJ1-4,CASSLPGANEKLFF,TGTGCCAGCAGTTTACCGGGAGCTAATGAAAAACTGTTTTTT
NA,NA,TRBV11-2,TRBJ2-2,CASSLVAGDYTGELFF,TGTGCCAGCAGCTTAGTTGCAGGGGATTACACCGGGGAGCTGTTTTTT
once,NA,TRBV5-5,TRBJ2-1,CASSAASWRAQWGNEQFF,TGTGCCAGCAGCGCGGCCTCGTGGCGGGCGCAGTGGGGTAATGAGCAGTTCTTC
once,TRBD1,TRBV11-2,TRBJ2-1,CTSSLKAGGFWNEQFF,TGCACCAGCAGCTTAAAGGCAGGGGGATTCTGGAATGAGCAGTTCTTC
NA,TRBD1,TRBV5-1,TRBJ1-1,CASSDKDRGNTEAFF,TGCGCCAGCAGCGATAAGGACAGGGGAAACACTGAAGCTTTCTTT
NA,TRBD1,TRBV6-6,TRBJ1-5,CASRDNRGPGQPQHF,TGTGCCAGCAGGGATAACAGGGGGCCCGGTCAGCCACAGCATTTT